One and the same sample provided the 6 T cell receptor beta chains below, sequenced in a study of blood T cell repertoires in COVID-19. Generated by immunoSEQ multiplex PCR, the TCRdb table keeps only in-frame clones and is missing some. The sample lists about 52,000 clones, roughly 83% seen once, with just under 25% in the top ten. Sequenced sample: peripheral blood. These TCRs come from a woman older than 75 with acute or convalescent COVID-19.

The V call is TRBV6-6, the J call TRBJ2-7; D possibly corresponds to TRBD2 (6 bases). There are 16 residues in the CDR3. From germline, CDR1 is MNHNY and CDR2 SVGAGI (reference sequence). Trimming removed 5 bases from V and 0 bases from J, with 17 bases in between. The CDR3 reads CASSGMGRTSSYEQYF. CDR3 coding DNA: TGTGCCAGCAGTGGAATGGGGAGGACCAGCTCCTACGAGCAGTACTTC.

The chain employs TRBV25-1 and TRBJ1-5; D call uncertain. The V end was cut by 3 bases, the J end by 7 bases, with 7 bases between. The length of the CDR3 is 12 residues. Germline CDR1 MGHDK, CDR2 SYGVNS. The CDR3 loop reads CASSDGLQPQHF. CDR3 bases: TGTGCCAGCAGTGACGGGTTGCAGCCCCAGCATTTT.

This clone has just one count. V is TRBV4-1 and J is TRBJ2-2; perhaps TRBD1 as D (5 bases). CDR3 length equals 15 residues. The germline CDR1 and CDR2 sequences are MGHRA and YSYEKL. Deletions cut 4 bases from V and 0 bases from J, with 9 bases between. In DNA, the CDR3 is TGCGCCAGCAGCCCCAGGGTTTCGAACACCGGGGAGCTGTTTTTT. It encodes CASSPRVSNTGELFF.

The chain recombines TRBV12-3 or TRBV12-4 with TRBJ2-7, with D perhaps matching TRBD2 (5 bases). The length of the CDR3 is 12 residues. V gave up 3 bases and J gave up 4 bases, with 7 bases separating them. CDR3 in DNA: TGTGCCAGCAGTTTGTCGGGATACGAGCAGTACTTC. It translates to CASSLSGYEQYF.

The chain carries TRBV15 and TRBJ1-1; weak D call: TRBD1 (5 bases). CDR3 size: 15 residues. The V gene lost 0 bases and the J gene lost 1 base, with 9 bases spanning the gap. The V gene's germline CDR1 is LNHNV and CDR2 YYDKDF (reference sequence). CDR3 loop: CATSRDRAGNTEAFF. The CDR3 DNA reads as TGTGCCACCAGCAGAGACAGGGCCGGGAACACTGAAGCTTTCTTT.

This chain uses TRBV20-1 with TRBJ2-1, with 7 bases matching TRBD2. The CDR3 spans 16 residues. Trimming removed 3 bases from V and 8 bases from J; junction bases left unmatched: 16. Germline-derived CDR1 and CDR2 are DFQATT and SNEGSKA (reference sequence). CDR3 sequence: CSASPPGTTTHDEQFF. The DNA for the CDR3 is TGCAGTGCTAGTCCCCCCGGGACTACTACCCATGATGAGCAGTTCTTC.